This T cell receptor (beta chain) was retrieved from a study of blood T cell repertoires in COVID-19. In the study overall: Specimens from acute and convalescent COVID-19 originated in the United States, Italy and Spain. From T cells, B-cell-depleted T cells, or PBMCs came the material, which was cDNA or gDNA.

Authors' processing steps: Estimation of nucleated cell counts relied on the amplification of reference gene primers. Method: immunoSEQ multiplex PCR; TCRdb's copy keeps in-frame clones and lacks some. For V, J and clone size, that table is used; D and trimming come from the DNA. The table shows some 370,000 clones, with 80% to 90% occurring only once. Trimming removed 0 bases from V and 6 bases from J; junction bases left unmatched: 2. The CDR3 totals 15 residues. Germline loops: CDR1 LGHNA, CDR2 YNFKEQ. The J gene is TRBJ2-1, the V gene TRBV4-2; 10 bases line up with TRBD2. The specimen was peripheral blood. The source is a woman aged 30 to 39 with COVID-19, enrolled during active disease. In nucleotides, the CDR3 is TGTGCCAGCAGCCAAGATCCTAGCGGGAGCAATGAGCAGTTCTTC. Translated, it gives CASSQDPSGSNEQFF.